Reported below is one T cell receptor (beta chain). The sample originates from a study of identical twins. TCRdb passed the 5' RACE reads through MiXCR, listing each CDR3 protein once. The sample includes approximately 190,000 distinct CDR3 sequences, less than 20% of them seen just once. Germline CDR1 SGDLS, CDR2 YYNGEE. The CDR3 is made up of 13 amino acids. V was trimmed by 4 bases and J by 10 bases, leaving 15 bases between them. These data also formed part of another study, on T cells expressing NK-cell markers.

The material sequenced was CD8+ T cells sorted from blood. The receptor comes from a woman between 18 and 29 years old in good health. The J gene is TRBJ2-1, the V gene TRBV9; D possibly corresponds to TRBD2 (6 bases). The CDR3 nucleotides read TGTGCCAGCAGCTACCTTTCGGGGGTGGAGCAGTTCTTC. It specifies CASSYLSGVEQFF.